These 13 T cell receptor beta chains were sequenced from one sample in a study of cytomegalovirus exposure and HLA in healthy donors. 13 Jbeta primers and 60 Vbeta primers were used for the PCR. TCRdb's table, derived via immunoSEQ multiplex PCR, lists solely in-frame clones and lacks some. Here the sample spans 150,000 to 200,000 clones, about 78% being singletons. The material sequenced was PBMCs. The origin of the receptors is a man between 60 and 75 years old in good health and CMV-seronegative.

This chain uses TRBV6-5 with TRBJ2-1, with D possibly being TRBD2 (6 bases). Between the trimmed V and J ends, which lost 1 base and 15 bases, there was a span of 19 bases. The CDR3 contains 14 residues. Germline V CDR1 and CDR2: MNHEY, SVGAGI. The CDR3 protein is CASSYLPGLDQAFF. Written as DNA, the CDR3 is TGTGCCAGCAGTTACTTACCGGGACTGGATCAGGCGTTCTTC.

The CDR3 sequence is CASSPDRGTNTEAFF. CDR3 nucleotide sequence: TGCGCCAGCAGCCCGGACCGGGGGACGAACACTGAAGCTTTCTTT. This chain links TRBV5-1 with TRBJ1-1; possible D gene TRBD1, 5 bases. This CDR3 has 15 residues. Trimming cost V 4 bases and J 1 base, with 14 bases left between them. Per germline, CDR1 SGHRS and CDR2 YFSETQ.

V usage is TRBV5-6 and J usage is TRBJ2-7; 9 positions agree with TRBD1. J gave up 6 bases and V 2 bases, and 6 bases lay outside the gene matches. The CDR3 loop spans 14 amino acids. CDR1 is SGHDT, CDR2 YYEEEE, per germline. CDR3 sequence reads: CASSLRTGAREQYF. CDR3 bases: TGTGCCAGCAGCTTAAGGACAGGGGCTCGCGAGCAGTACTTC. The whole variable domain, filled in from reference TRBV5-6 and TRBJ2-7, reads DAGVTQSPTHLIKTRGQQVTLRCSPKSGHDTVSWYQQALGQGPQFIFQYYEEEERQRGNFPDRFSGHQFPNYSSELNVNALLLGDSALYLCASSLRTGAREQYFGPGTRLTVT.

The chain is built from TRBV19 and TRBJ2-2, with 7 nucleotides matching TRBD1. Looked up from germline, CDR1 is LNHDA and CDR2 is SQIVND (reference sequence). The CDR3 has 17 residues. The V and J ends lost 1 base and 4 bases, in that order; junction bases with no gene match: 9. CDR3 coding DNA: TGTGCCAGTAGTATAGTTTGGAAAGACAGGGCCACCGGGGAGCTGTTTTTT. Its protein is CASSIVWKDRATGELFF.

The CDR3 is CASSPLRLAGTGELFF. Here the CDR3 DNA reads TGTGCCAGCTCACCACTGCGGCTAGCGGGGACCGGGGAGCTGTTTTTT. This rearrangement joins TRBV18 to TRBJ2-2; 9 nucleotides line up with TRBD2. Germline V gene data show CDR1 as KGHSH and CDR2 as LQKENI. The CDR3 length is 16 residues. J lost 5 bases, V lost 1 base, and 5 bases had no gene match.

The V gene is TRBV7-2, the J gene TRBJ1-2; 9 bases line up with TRBD1. V was clipped by 6 bases and J by 2 bases; unmatched bases: 4. This CDR3 has 14 residues. The germline CDR1 and CDR2 sequences are SGHTA and FQGNSA. CDR3 DNA sequence: TGTGCCAGCAGATATGGGACAGGGAACTATGGCTACACCTTC. Amino acids: CASRYGTGNYGYTF.

The chain uses TRBV4-2 and TRBJ2-7; 11 positions agree with TRBD2. Germline V lookup: CDR1 LGHNA, CDR2 YNFKEQ. This CDR3 spans 14 amino acids. The V gene end was trimmed by 4 bases and the J gene end by 4 bases; junction bases not matched to a gene: 3. The chain's CDR3 is CASSPRTSGYEQYF. CDR3 DNA sequence: TGTGCCAGCAGCCCACGGACTAGCGGGTACGAGCAGTACTTC.

V gene TRBV27 combines with J gene TRBJ2-5; TRBD2 matches at 7 bases. Germline assignment: CDR1 MNHEY and CDR2 SMNVEV (reference sequence). This CDR3 is 16 amino acids long. J lost 5 bases, V lost 2 bases, and 11 bases had no gene match. CDR3 DNA sequence: TGTGCCAGCAGTTTAAAGGCGGGAGTGTTTGGGGAGACCCAGTACTTC. This codes for CASSLKAGVFGETQYF.

The gene calls are TRBV30 and TRBJ1-5; 9 bases are shared with TRBD1. The V segment lost 7 bases and the J segment 2 bases; nucleotides outside the gene matches: 12. The V gene's germline CDR1 is GTSNPN and CDR2 SVGIG (reference sequence). The CDR3 consists of 16 residues. The CDR3 DNA reads TGTGCCTTCAGACAAACAGGGGGCGGTGGCAATCAGCCCCAGCATTTT. Protein sequence: CAFRQTGGGGNQPQHF.

Notes on this clone: The missing conserved phenylalanine or tryptophan at the end of this CDR3 makes a read error likely. The chain combines TRBV5-4 with TRBJ2-3; 9 nucleotides match TRBD1. CDR1 is SGHNT, CDR2 YYREEE, per germline (reference sequence). The junction had 8 bases not matched to a gene; V was cut back by 3 bases and J by 3 bases. The CDR3 loop spans 16 amino acids. CDR3 in DNA: TGTGCCAGCAGCTCAAAGGGACAGGGTATAACAGATACGCAGTATCTT. It codes for CASSSKGQGITDTQYL.

The V gene is TRBV4-3, the J gene TRBJ2-2, with D unclear. V lost 0 bases and J lost 4, with 3 bases in between. Germline CDR1 is LGHNA and CDR2 is YSLEER. This CDR3 is built from 13 residues. In DNA form, the CDR3 reads TGCGCCAGCAGCCAAGATATCACCGGGGAGCTGTTTTTT. Translated, it gives CASSQDITGELFF.

This clone occurred a few times. The chain links TRBV6-5 to TRBJ2-7, with 12 bases identical to TRBD1. Trimming took 10 bases from V and 5 from J; bases not matched to a gene: 9. The CDR3 is 14 residues long. Germline lookup yields CDR1 MNHEY and CDR2 SVGAGI. CDR3 bases: TGTGCCACCGCAGAGGGACAGGGGGCCGACGAGCAGTACTTC. This translates into CATAEGQGADEQYF.

J is TRBJ2-1 and V is TRBV7-8; 11 bases are a match to TRBD2. Germline CDR1 SGHVS, CDR2 FQNEAQ. Trimming took 2 bases from V and 4 from J; bases not matched to a gene: 1. This CDR3 is built from 15 residues. The CDR3 loop reads CASSLTSGGYNEQFF. As DNA, the CDR3 is TGTGCCAGCAGCTTAACTAGCGGGGGATACAATGAGCAGTTCTTC.